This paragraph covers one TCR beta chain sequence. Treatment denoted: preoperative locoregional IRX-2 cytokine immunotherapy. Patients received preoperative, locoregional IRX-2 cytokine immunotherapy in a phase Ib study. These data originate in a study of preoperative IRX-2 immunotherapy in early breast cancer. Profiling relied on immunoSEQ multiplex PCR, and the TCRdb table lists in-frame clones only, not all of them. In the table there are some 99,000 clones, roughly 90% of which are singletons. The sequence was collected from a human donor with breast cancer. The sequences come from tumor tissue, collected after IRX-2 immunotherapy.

This CDR3 reads CASSGFGGGNEQYF. CDR3 nucleotides: TGTGCCAGCAGCGGATTTGGGGGGGGGAACGAGCAGTACTTC. This sequence joins TRBV7-6 and TRBJ2-7; 7 bases are shared with TRBD2. CDR1 and CDR2 from the germline V gene are SGHVS and FNYEAQ. With 5 bases clipped from V and 5 bases from J, the junction kept 9 bases outside the gene matches. The CDR3 totals 14 residues.